This T cell receptor (beta chain) was profiled in a study of T cell repertoires in cytomegalovirus infection. Study background: The authors relied on CMV epitopes, both recently identified HLA-C-restricted and well-studied HLA-B-restricted. Public signatures in TCR beta pointed to CMV infection and matching HLA type.

This CDR3 is built from 13 residues. Germline assignment: CDR1 SGHTA and CDR2 FQGNSA. V was trimmed by 5 bases and J by 3 bases, leaving 11 bases between them. This clonotype was seen a handful of times. The antigen is undetermined. TCRdb used MiXCR to reprocess the reads, holding one entry per CDR3 protein. Here the sample spans under 850,000 distinct CDR3 sequences, about 30% being singletons. This chain links TRBV7-2 with TRBJ2-7; D ambiguous. The receptor was isolated from a human donor in good health (CMV status not recorded). Some clones in this sample may be carry-over from other donors' samples. The sample in question was cultured PBMCs, obtained from culture after CMV antigen stimulation. The CDR3, as DNA: TGTGCCAGCAGCGTCCGGGCCCTCTACGAGCAGTACTTC. As protein: CASSVRALYEQYF.